A single sample is the source of the 20 T cell receptor beta chains below, sequenced in a study of cytomegalovirus exposure and HLA in healthy donors. The PCR employed 60 Vbeta primers together with 13 Jbeta primers. Sequenced by immunoSEQ multiplex PCR; TCRdb stores in-frame clones only, minus some. This sample's clone table lists about 140,000 clones. Sequenced sample: PBMCs. These receptors were taken from a male donor in good health and CMV-seronegative.

The CDR3 protein is CASSRAAANYGYTF. The DNA for the CDR3 is TGTGCCAGCAGTCGCGCCGCGGCAAACTATGGCTACACCTTC. This chain joins TRBV27 and TRBJ1-2; D is uncertain. The V end lost 5 bases, the J end lost 2 bases, and 12 bases lay between the germline ends. CDR3 length equals 14 residues. In germline, CDR1 is MNHEY, CDR2 SMNVEV (reference sequence).

This chain uses TRBV4-1 with TRBJ2-7, with 8 bases lining up with TRBD2. Trimming at V came to 0 bases and at J to 2 bases, leaving 9 bases not matched to a gene. The CDR3 consists of 17 residues. Germline assignment: CDR1 MGHRA and CDR2 YSYEKL. The CDR3 sequence is CASSQDGQRGPAYEQYF. The CDR3 region has the DNA TGCGCCAGCAGCCAAGATGGACAGCGGGGGCCCGCCTACGAGCAGTACTTC.

This sequence joins TRBV2 and TRBJ2-4; D gene unclear. Germline lookup yields CDR1 SNHLY and CDR2 FYNNEI. V gave up 7 bases and J gave up 0 bases, with 19 bases separating them. This CDR3 comprises 17 residues. This CDR3 is CASTLYRDTTAKNIQYF. CDR3 nucleotides: TGTGCCAGCACCCTATACCGAGATACCACAGCCAAAAACATTCAGTACTTC.

V usage is TRBV6-1 and J usage is TRBJ2-7; D possibly corresponds to TRBD1 (6 bases). Germline-derived CDR1 and CDR2 are MNHNS and SASEGT. Between the trimmed V and J ends, which lost 2 bases and 4 bases, there was a span of 12 bases. This CDR3 is 14 amino acids long. The CDR3 sequence is CASSERTELYEQYF. Here the CDR3 DNA reads TGTGCCAGCAGTGAAAGGACAGAGCTATACGAGCAGTACTTC.

V is TRBV6-6 and J is TRBJ2-7, with 7 bases that match TRBD1. The CDR3 extends over 15 amino acids. The germline V gene has CDR1 MNHNY and CDR2 SVGAGI (reference sequence). The V segment lost 6 bases and the J segment 7 bases; nucleotides outside the gene matches: 15. CDR3 nucleotide sequence: TGTGCCAGCAGCCCAGCGCCCCGAACAGGGGAAGAGCAGTACTTC. Its protein product is CASSPAPRTGEEQYF.

DNA for the CDR3: TGCGCCAGCAGTCGTCCCGAGAGCGGACTAGCGGGAGGGAGATCCACAGATACGCAGTATTTT. This codes for CASSRPESGLAGGRSTDTQYF. This chain uses TRBV10-2 with TRBJ2-3, with 15 bases fitting TRBD2. The junction had 17 bases not matched to a gene; V was cut back by 5 bases and J by 2 bases. The CDR3 sequence is 21 residues long. The germline CDR1 and CDR2 sequences are WSHSY and SAAADI.

J is TRBJ2-7 and V is TRBV30, with D perhaps matching TRBD2 (7 bases). Per the germline V gene, CDR1 is GTSNPN and CDR2 is SVGIG (reference sequence). V gave up 3 bases and J gave up 4 bases, with 19 bases separating them. The CDR3 covers 15 residues. CDR3 DNA sequence: TGTGCCTGGAGCCGACGGGGGCGGGAGACATACGAGCAGTACTTC. It is translated as CAWSRRGRETYEQYF.

V is TRBV10-3 and J is TRBJ2-2; maybe TRBD2 (6 bases). This CDR3 contains 15 residues. V lost 4 bases and J 0 bases, leaving 9 bases between the germline ends. Germline V gene lookup returns CDR1 ENHRY and CDR2 SYGVKD. The CDR3 here is CAISAGGTNTGELFF. Written as DNA, the CDR3 is TGTGCCATCAGTGCGGGCGGGACGAACACCGGGGAGCTGTTTTTT.

The V gene is TRBV4-2, the J gene TRBJ2-7, with TRBD1 matching over 8 bases. In germline, CDR1 is LGHNA, CDR2 YNFKEQ. V was pared by 8 bases and J by 5 bases, with 14 bases of the junction left unmatched. The CDR3 totals 15 residues. The CDR3 reads CASSSLRQGAHEQYF. CDR3 bases: TGTGCCAGCTCCTCACTAAGGCAGGGGGCTCACGAGCAGTACTTC.

V gene TRBV29-1 combines with J gene TRBJ1-5; TRBD1 aligns across 7 bases. Trimming took 4 bases from V and 3 from J; bases not matched to a gene: 3. Germline assignment: CDR1 SQVTM and CDR2 ANQGSEA. This CDR3 region has 13 residues. The CDR3 DNA reads TGCAGCGTTGGGGGGACAGACAATCAGCCCCAGCATTTT. Translating gives CSVGGTDNQPQHF.

J is TRBJ1-5 and V is TRBV6-5, with 9 nucleotides matching TRBD1. The germline V gene encodes CDR1 MNHEY and CDR2 SVGAGI. Trimming cost V 5 bases and J 2 bases; bases outside gene matches: 4. This CDR3 spans 15 amino acids. The CDR3 coding sequence is TGTGCCAGCAGTACGACAGGGGGAGGCAATCAGCCCCAGCATTTT. Translated, it gives CASSTTGGGNQPQHF.

The chain combines TRBV7-6 with TRBJ1-1; possible D gene TRBD1, 5 bases. CDR1 and CDR2 from the germline V gene are SGHVS and FNYEAQ. CDR3 length equals 13 residues. Trimming removed 3 bases from V and 1 base from J, with 6 bases in between. As DNA, the CDR3 is TGTGCCAGCAGCTTCAGGGAGAACACTGAAGCTTTCTTT. Protein sequence: CASSFRENTEAFF.

V is TRBV30 and J is TRBJ2-3; 9 bases line up with TRBD2. Germline-derived CDR1 and CDR2 are GTSNPN and SVGIG (reference sequence). The CDR3 consists of 16 residues. The ends lost 1 base at V and 0 bases at J; junction bases unmatched: 5. CDR3 sequence reads: CAWSEGTSSSTDTQYF. The CDR3 DNA is TGTGCCTGGAGTGAAGGGACTAGCAGTAGCACAGATACGCAGTATTTT.

The chain combines TRBV5-1 with TRBJ2-1; D gene unclear. The CDR3 is made up of 16 amino acids. The germline V gene has CDR1 SGHRS and CDR2 YFSETQ. Trimming stripped 0 bases from V and 0 bases from J, with 10 bases between. CDR3 bases: TGCGCCAGCAGCTTGGGCCCAGCGAGCTCCTACAATGAGCAGTTCTTC. As protein: CASSLGPASSYNEQFF.

The gene calls are TRBV6-1 and TRBJ2-5; 7 nucleotides agree with TRBD2. The CDR3 covers 15 residues. With 6 bases clipped from V and 2 bases from J, the junction kept 9 bases outside the gene matches. CDR1 is MNHNS, CDR2 SASEGT, per germline. The CDR3 protein is CASRGTTHSQETQYF. The CDR3 DNA reads TGTGCCAGCAGAGGGACTACACACTCTCAAGAGACCCAGTACTTC.

The J gene is TRBJ2-1, the V gene TRBV28, with 9 bases lining up with TRBD2. The CDR3 has 15 residues. Germline lookup yields CDR1 MDHEN and CDR2 SYDVKM. Trimming removed 4 bases from V and 4 bases from J; junction bases left unmatched: 5. The CDR3 sequence is CASSWLAGSYNEQFF. The CDR3 coding sequence is TGTGCCAGCAGTTGGCTAGCGGGGTCTTACAATGAGCAGTTCTTC.

The rearrangement uses TRBV5-1 and TRBJ2-1, with 9 bases matching TRBD2. CDR1 is SGHRS and CDR2 is YFSETQ in the germline V gene. The CDR3 is 16 residues long. Unmatched junction bases numbered 6, after V lost 3 bases and J lost 2 bases. The CDR3 region is CASSSSGGPAYNEQFF. The CDR3, as DNA: TGCGCCAGCAGCTCCAGCGGGGGGCCCGCCTACAATGAGCAGTTCTTC. Looking up the rest from reference TRBV5-1 and TRBJ2-1 gives the full variable domain: KAGVTQTPRYLIKTRGQQVTLSCSPISGHRSVSWYQQTPGQGLQFLFEYFSETQRNKGNFPGRFSGRQFSNSRSEMNVSTLELGDSALYLCASSSSGGPAYNEQFFGPGTRLTVL.

The genes are TRBV4-2 and TRBJ2-5, with D maybe TRBD2 (6 bases). The germline CDR1 and CDR2 sequences are LGHNA and YNFKEQ. This CDR3 spans 14 amino acids. The germline V and J ends were trimmed by 5 bases and 1 base, with 11 bases remaining between them. CDR3 coding DNA: TGTGCCAGCAGCAGCGGGCAAGCCCAAGAGACCCAGTACTTC. It encodes CASSSGQAQETQYF.

V gene TRBV9 combines with J gene TRBJ2-7; tentative D call: TRBD2 (6 bases). Between the trimmed V and J ends, which lost 0 bases and 1 base, there was a span of 11 bases. CDR1 is SGDLS and CDR2 is YYNGEE in the germline V gene. This CDR3 comprises 15 residues. The CDR3 loop reads CASSVGAGRSYEQYF. CDR3 nucleotide sequence: TGTGCCAGCAGCGTAGGGGCAGGGAGGTCCTACGAGCAGTACTTC.

The CDR3 region has the DNA TGTGCCAGCAGCGTAGGTAGCGGGAGGACCTACGAGCAGTACTTC. This encodes CASSVGSGRTYEQYF. The V gene is TRBV9, the J gene TRBJ2-7; TRBD2 agrees at 10 bases. Germline V gives CDR1 SGDLS, CDR2 YYNGEE. The CDR3 consists of 15 residues. V shed 0 bases and J 2 bases; nucleotides not matched to a gene: 2.